This is a list of T cell receptor beta chains from one sample in a study of CD8 T cells in ankylosing spondylitis. TCRdb passed the 5' RACE reads through MiXCR, listing each CDR3 protein once. The sample consists of hundreds of thousands of distinct CDR3 sequences, around 26% of them appearing once. Sequenced material: blood, either unsorted or a sorted T cell fraction (not recorded which). The receptors here all came from a male donor with ankylosing spondylitis. Both conserved end residues are part of each CDR3. A D gene is named only where the DNA matches it firmly. Part of the rows lack a size; the others show once, few, many or a class for expanded clones.

d_call clone_size j_call v_call cdr3_nt cdr3_aa
. . TRBJ2-5 TRBV19 TGTGCCAGTAGTATGGGGGACCAAGAGACCCAGTACTTC CASSMGDQETQYF
. few TRBJ2-5 TRBV5-1 TGCGCCAGCAGCCAAAATCCAGGGGCCCAAGAGACCCAGTACTTC CASSQNPGAQETQYF
. . TRBJ2-1 TRBV3-1 TGTGCCAGCAGCCAAGGTTGGGCAGGCTCCTACAATGAGCAGTTCTTC CASSQGWAGSYNEQFF
TRBD2 many TRBJ2-1 TRBV20-1 TGCAGTGCTATTAGCGGGATGGGCTACAATGAGCAGTTCTTC CSAISGMGYNEQFF
TRBD1 few TRBJ1-5 TRBV7-8 TGTGCCAGCAAGAAGGACAGGGCAAATAGCAATCAGCCCCAGCATTTT CASKKDRANSNQPQHF
. . TRBJ2-1 TRBV12-3/TRBV12-4 TGTGCCAGCTTAAGCTACAATGAGCAGTTCTTC CASLSYNEQFF
TRBD1 many TRBJ1-1 TRBV5-1 TGCGCCAGCATTGGTGGACAGGGGACTGAAGCTTTCTTT CASIGGQGTEAFF
. . TRBJ2-7 TRBV20-1 TGCAGTGCTGCCGGGACCCCCTACGAGCAGTACTTC CSAAGTPYEQYF
. . TRBJ1-4 TRBV4-1 TGCGCCAGCAGCCAAGATCGACAGCCTACCGGTGGAAAACTGTTTTTT CASSQDRQPTGGKLFF
. . TRBJ2-3 TRBV2 TGTGCCAGCAACACGGTGCTTACAGATACGCAGTATTTT CASNTVLTDTQYF
. few TRBJ1-5 TRBV12-3/TRBV12-4 TGTGCCAGCAGTTTAGAGATGAGCAATCAGCCCCAGCATTTT CASSLEMSNQPQHF
. . TRBJ1-1 TRBV3-1 TGTGCCAGCAGCCGCCGGGTCCAGAACACTGAAGCTTTCTTT CASSRRVQNTEAFF
. . TRBJ1-2 TRBV2 TGTGCTTCTAGGGAGGGCGCCTATGGCTACACCTTC CASREGAYGYTF
TRBD2 few TRBJ2-1 TRBV29-1 TGCAGCGCCCCCTGGACTAGCGGGAGGCTTGGACGCCAGTTCTTC CSAPWTSGRLGRQFF
TRBD2 . TRBJ2-3 TRBV20-1 TGCAGTGCTACTTGGACTAGCGGCACAGATACGCAGTATTTT CSATWTSGTDTQYF
. . TRBJ2-2 TRBV5-1 TGCGCCAGCAGCTCGGCTCACGGGGACACCGGGGAGCTGTTTTTT CASSSAHGDTGELFF
. . TRBJ1-1 TRBV10-2 TGCGCCAGCAGTGACCCGTGGCAGAAGAACACTGAAGCTTTCTTT CASSDPWQKNTEAFF
. few TRBJ2-5 TRBV5-1 TGCGCCAGCAGTTCCATACAAGCGGACCAAGAGACCCAGTACTTC CASSSIQADQETQYF
. few TRBJ2-3 TRBV29-1 TGCAGCGTTGAAGATGTCCAGCCCCGAGGAGATACGCAGTATTTT CSVEDVQPRGDTQYF
. . TRBJ2-7 TRBV5-1 TGCGCCAGCAGCTTAGGACAGCGCGTAGAGCAGTACTTC CASSLGQRVEQYF
TRBD2 . TRBJ2-7 TRBV20-1 TGCAGTGCGGACCCCGGGACTAGCGGAGGAGATTTCTACGAGCAGTACTTC CSADPGTSGGDFYEQYF
. . TRBJ1-2 TRBV12-5 TGTGCTAGTGGTTTGGTACTACAGGGCCACACCTTC CASGLVLQGHTF